The subject of this entry is one TCR beta chain. Its antigen is as yet unknown. It was with 60 Vbeta and 13 Jbeta primers that the PCR ran. Measured with immunoSEQ multiplex PCR; TCRdb has only the in-frame clones, and not every one. The data show about 130,000 clones, over 60% seen once. Deletions cut 2 bases from V and 9 bases from J, with 5 bases between. The CDR3 consists of 11 residues. Germline V gene data show CDR1 as MGHRA and CDR2 as YSYEKL. This sample is part of a study of cytomegalovirus exposure and HLA in healthy donors. Overall study findings and caveats: The CMV antigen specificity of a few CMV-associated chains was confirmed through in vitro analysis. Most subjects had HLA-A and HLA-B alleles reportedly predicted accurately by TCR beta sequences. TCR beta chains numbering more than 150 were designated cytomegalovirus-associated.

The V and J genes are TRBV4-1 and TRBJ2-1; D remains ambiguous. The clonotype comes from a man aged 45-65 years in good health and CMV-seronegative. The sequenced sample consisted of PBMCs. The CDR3 sequence: CASSQLGEQFF. In DNA form, the CDR3 reads TGCGCCAGCAGCCAACTAGGTGAGCAGTTCTTC.